These 25 T cell receptor beta chains were sequenced from one sample in a study of naive and memory T cell subsets. Ligated cDNA underwent four rounds of PCR with nested alpha and beta constant region primers and SP2. Via MiXCR, TCRdb re-called the UMI-ligation and nested PCR reads, giving one row per CDR3 protein. The profile shows roughly 36,000 distinct CDR3 sequences, approximately 9.9% of them singletons. As for treatment: skin biopsy from PPD injection site in Mantoux-positive individual. A UMI-containing oligonucleotide was joined by 3' ligation to the TCR cDNA template. The sequences come from skin, collected from a tuberculin skin test site. The receptors were gathered from an adult in good health.

This clonotype has more than one count but fewer than ten. The rearrangement uses TRBV20-1 and TRBJ1-3; D ambiguous. Trimming took off 0 bases at V and 3 bases at J, with 9 bases between the two ends. Germline V gives CDR1 DFQATT, CDR2 SNEGSKA (reference sequence). The CDR3 is 14 residues long. Here the CDR3 DNA reads TGCAGTGCTAGAGATTTTGTCAGTGGAAACACCATATATTTT. Translating it yields CSARDFVSGNTIYF.

By its share, this clonotype is medium-sized (0.01 to 0.1%). This chain links TRBV20-1 with TRBJ2-7; no firm D call. Germline CDR1 DFQATT, CDR2 SNEGSKA (reference sequence). The CDR3 extends over 14 amino acids. Trimming cost V 0 bases and J 0 bases, with 9 bases left between them. The DNA of the CDR3 is TGCAGTGCTAGAGATCACGGCTCCTCCTACGAGCAGTACTTC. Its translation is CSARDHGSSYEQYF.

This chain connects TRBV19 to TRBJ2-6; D is uncertain. CDR1 is LNHDA, CDR2 SQIVND, per germline (reference sequence). Trimming removed 4 bases from V and 0 bases from J, with 7 bases in between. The CDR3 spans 15 residues. CDR3 nucleotide sequence: TGTGCCAGTAGTACTCAGAGCTCTGGGGCCAACGTCCTGACTTTC. The encoded protein is CASSTQSSGANVLTF.

The chain carries TRBV12-3 or TRBV12-4 and TRBJ2-1; 7 bases align to TRBD1. V lost 6 bases to trimming and J lost 2 bases; unmatched junction nucleotides: 7. The CDR3 totals 15 residues. As DNA, the CDR3 is TGTGCCAGCAGCGAGACAGGGTGGGCCTACAATGAGCAGTTCTTC. It is translated as CASSETGWAYNEQFF.

This sequence joins TRBV29-1 and TRBJ2-2, with D uncertain. Between the trimmed V and J ends, which lost 0 bases and 5 bases, there was a span of 4 bases. The germline CDR1 and CDR2 sequences are SQVTM and ANQGSEA. There are 12 residues in the CDR3. CDR3 nucleotides: TGCAGCGTTGAAGATACTACCGGGGAGCTGTTTTTT. The encoded protein is CSVEDTTGELFF.

The sample holds a few counts of this clonotype. The gene calls are TRBV11-3 and TRBJ2-3, with TRBD1 identical over 9 bases. The CDR3 totals 16 residues. Germline values: CDR1 SGHNT, CDR2 YENEEA. V trimming: 4 bases; J trimming: 2 bases; junction bases outside the gene matches: 7. The CDR3 bases are TGTGCCAGCAGCTCATCGACAGGGGGACTCACAGATACGCAGTATTTT. Translation: CASSSSTGGLTDTQYF.

This clonotype was counted at least ten times. This sequence joins TRBV6-6 and TRBJ2-4; either TRBD1 or TRBD2 may supply D (6 bases each). The germline CDR1 and CDR2 sequences are MNHNY and SVGAGI (reference sequence). The CDR3 is 18 residues long. Trimming left V 4 bases short and J 4 bases short, with 23 bases between. DNA for the CDR3: TGTGCCAGCAGTTCTCAAAGAGCCAGGGGAGGTGGAAAAAACATTCAGTACTTC. This codes for CASSSQRARGGGKNIQYF.

The genes are TRBV15 and TRBJ2-7, with D unresolved. The CDR3 length is 14 residues. From germline, CDR1 is LNHNV and CDR2 YYDKDF (reference sequence). Trimming stripped 3 bases from V and 1 base from J, with 10 bases between. CDR3 sequence reads: CATSRPATSYEQYF. The CDR3, as DNA: TGTGCCACCAGCAGGCCGGCTACTTCCTACGAGCAGTACTTC.

This clonotype was detected many times. The chain employs TRBV29-1 and TRBJ1-1; D is undetermined. The germline gives CDR1 SQVTM, CDR2 ANQGSEA. The length of the CDR3 is 13 residues. Trimming removed 4 bases at V and 0 bases at J, with 9 bases between. The CDR3 protein is CSVATDMNTEAFF. The CDR3 DNA is TGCAGCGTTGCCACAGACATGAACACTGAAGCTTTCTTT.

By share, this clonotype counts as medium-sized. The chain carries TRBV20-1 and TRBJ2-7, with D hard to call. Trimming cost V 2 bases and J 2 bases, with 4 bases left between them. The CDR3 runs 11 residues. The germline gives CDR1 DFQATT, CDR2 SNEGSKA (reference sequence). DNA of the CDR3: TGCAGTGCTAGACTAGCCTACGAGCAGTACTTC. The encoded protein is CSARLAYEQYF.

This clonotype occurred a few times. The gene calls are TRBV28 and TRBJ2-3; D unresolved. Germline V gene sequence: CDR1 MDHEN, CDR2 SYDVKM. Trimming removed 5 bases from V and 2 bases from J, with 8 bases in between. The CDR3 totals 13 residues. The CDR3 DNA is TGTGCCAGCAGTACCCCTAACACAGATACGCAGTATTTT. Translation: CASSTPNTDTQYF.

The chain couples TRBV19 to TRBJ2-1; D unresolved. Germline V gene lookup returns CDR1 LNHDA and CDR2 SQIVND (reference sequence). Trimming shortened V by 3 bases and J by 3 bases, and 12 bases separated the two germline ends. The CDR3 runs 15 residues. CDR3 nucleotide sequence: TGTGCCAGTAGTATTGGCGTCAGCCACTACAATGAGCAGTTCTTC. Translating gives CASSIGVSHYNEQFF.

This clonotype showed up many times. The rearrangement joins TRBV27 to TRBJ1-6; a possible D gene is TRBD1 (5 bases). Trimming removed 4 bases at V and 17 bases at J, with 15 bases between. This CDR3 contains 12 residues. Germline V gives CDR1 MNHEY, CDR2 SMNVEV (reference sequence). CDR3 nucleotide sequence: TGTGCCAGCAGTTCTCCCCAGGGATATTTCCACTTT. This codes for CASSSPQGYFHF.

There are many counts of this clonotype. The rearrangement uses TRBV20-1 and TRBJ2-3; TRBD2 matches 9 bases. Looked up from germline, CDR1 is DFQATT and CDR2 is SNEGSKA (reference sequence). This CDR3 contains 15 residues. V dropped 1 base and J dropped 1; count of bases not matched to a gene: 3. CDR3 coding DNA: TGCAGTGCTAGAGGCGGGGGGGCCGGCACAGATACGCAGTATTTT. This encodes CSARGGGAGTDTQYF.

This clonotype was seen ten or more times. V usage is TRBV6-5 and J usage is TRBJ2-1; the match to TRBD2 covers 13 bases. Germline assignment: CDR1 MNHEY and CDR2 SVGAGI. This CDR3 is built from 15 residues. J gave up 7 bases and V 6 bases, and 6 bases lay outside the gene matches. CDR3 nucleotide sequence: TGTGCCAGCAGCTCAACTAGCGGGGGGGGTAATGAGCAGTTCTTC. Translation: CASSSTSGGGNEQFF.

This clonotype occurred a few times. This chain joins TRBV7-9 and TRBJ1-1; 9 positions agree with TRBD1. The CDR3 length is 16 residues. Germline values: CDR1 SEHNR, CDR2 FQNEAQ (reference sequence). V lost 1 base, J lost 4 bases, and 7 bases stayed unmatched. Here the CDR3 reads CASSLVGTGYGTEAFF. The CDR3 DNA reads TGTGCCAGCAGCTTAGTGGGGACAGGGTATGGCACTGAAGCTTTCTTT.

This clonotype was found many times. The rearrangement uses TRBV20-1 and TRBJ2-7; 8 bases agree with TRBD1. CDR3 length equals 12 residues. In germline, CDR1 is DFQATT, CDR2 SNEGSKA (reference sequence). The CDR3 DNA reads as TGCAGCGCGGGACAGGCAGGAGGCGAGCAGTACTTC. Translation: CSAGQAGGEQYF.

On this clonotype itself: A read error is possible here, since a much larger clone lies one base away. The chain has TRBV29-1 and TRBJ2-2; D might be TRBD2 (7 bases). Germline CDR1 SQVTM, CDR2 ANQGSEA. The CDR3 has 16 residues. The CDR3 sequence: CSAESLGGRGTGELFF. DNA for the CDR3: TGCAGCGCTGAAAGCCTAGGGGGGAGGGGCACCGGGGAGCTGTTTTTT.

This clonotype was seen only a few times. The CDR3 DNA is TGCGCCAGCAGCCAAGGATTGCGTCCGGATTCACCCCTCCACTTT. As protein: CASSQGLRPDSPLHF. The J gene is TRBJ1-6, the V gene TRBV4-1; the D is unclear. This CDR3 is 15 amino acids long. V was clipped by 1 base and J by 8 bases, with 12 bases between them. Germline loops: CDR1 MGHRA, CDR2 YSYEKL.

This clonotype was counted ten times or more. V and J are TRBV18 and TRBJ2-7; D possibly corresponds to TRBD1 (5 bases). The CDR3 covers 16 residues. Trimming took off 0 bases at V and 6 bases at J, with 18 bases between the two ends. Germline V gives CDR1 KGHSH, CDR2 LQKENI. CDR3 coding DNA: TGTGCCAGCTCACCACCGGTAGGACAACCAGAGCTCGAGCAGTACTTC. Its translation: CASSPPVGQPELEQYF.

This clonotype has ten or more counts. The chain links TRBV6-4 to TRBJ2-3; 8 bases align to TRBD2. After removal of 5 bases from V and 4 bases from J, the junction contained 8 bases not matched to a gene. The CDR3 has 15 amino acids. CDR1 is MRHNA and CDR2 is SNTAGT in the germline V gene. The CDR3 DNA reads TGTGCCAGCAGTTTAAAAGCGGGGGAGGCAGATACGCAGTATTTT. Amino acid sequence: CASSLKAGEADTQYF.

This sequence joins TRBV30 and TRBJ2-7; D gene unclear. The CDR3 has 11 amino acids. Germline V gene lookup returns CDR1 GTSNPN and CDR2 SVGIG (reference sequence). With 0 bases removed from V and 3 bases from J, the gap between germline ends came to 3 bases. The CDR3 sequence is CAWSVRYEQYF. The CDR3 DNA follows: TGTGCCTGGAGTGTACGCTACGAGCAGTACTTC.

V gene TRBV7-9 combines with J gene TRBJ2-2; D not resolved. Germline lookup yields CDR1 SEHNR and CDR2 FQNEAQ (reference sequence). The CDR3 runs 10 residues. V was clipped by 8 bases and J by 7 bases, with 5 bases between them. CDR3 nucleotides: TGTGCCAGCGGTGACGGGGAGCTGTTTTTT. It translates to CASGDGELFF.

The chain couples TRBV2 to TRBJ2-2, with 7 nucleotides matching TRBD2. Germline V gene lookup returns CDR1 SNHLY and CDR2 FYNNEI. This CDR3 is 19 amino acids long. V lost 6 bases, J lost 4 bases, and 20 bases stayed unmatched. CDR3 protein: CASRGGWAASSVGTGELFF. CDR3 nucleotides: TGTGCCAGCAGGGGGGGGTGGGCCGCTAGCTCGGTTGGCACCGGGGAGCTGTTTTTT.

The chain carries TRBV9 and TRBJ2-4; no definite D call. V lost 0 bases, J lost 0 bases, and 10 bases lay in between. In germline, CDR1 is SGDLS, CDR2 YYNGEE. There are 16 residues in the CDR3. Here the CDR3 reads CASSVGWQRAKNIQYF. The CDR3 DNA reads TGTGCCAGCAGCGTAGGGTGGCAGCGAGCCAAAAACATTCAGTACTTC.